Following are 21 T cell receptor beta chains from one sample sequenced in a study of identical twins listed by TCRdb under 2016. Libraries were made using 5' RACE. Sequencing took place on an Illumina HiSeq 2000. TCRdb itself trimmed the public reads at Q25 with fastp, ran MiXCR and retained productive beta chains. Under each unique CDR3 protein, matching rows form one entry showing the most common genes and DNA. This sample holds approximately 280,000 distinct CDR3 sequences; about 8.9% were observed only once. The biggest ten clones account for 2% to 2.5% of the sample. In addition, the sample was reused for a study of yellow fever vaccine responses in identical twins.

The specimen sequenced was memory (CD45RO+) T cells sorted from blood. The label giving this sample's cell subset or site can be read as: CD45RO+ enriched T cells. The receptors here all came from a young woman in good health.

The chain recombines TRBV20-1 with TRBJ1-1; D is unresolved. The germline V gene has CDR1 DFQATT and CDR2 SNEGSKA (reference sequence). V was cut by 3 bases and J by 1 base, with 12 bases left in between. This CDR3 contains 14 residues. CDR3 sequence reads: CSARSKGGNTEAFF. In DNA form, the CDR3 reads TGCAGTGCTAGGTCTAAGGGAGGGAACACTGAAGCTTTCTTT.

This clonotype was seen only a few times. The junction departs from the called germline gene at one end, perhaps through a read error. The chain combines TRBV20-1 with TRBJ2-7, with TRBD1 matching 10 bases. The CDR3 contains 14 residues. Germline CDR1 reads DFQATT; CDR2 reads SNEGSKA (reference sequence). Written as DNA, the CDR3 is TGCAGTGCTCGCAGACAGGGGGCTTCCTTCGAGCAGTACTTC. Protein sequence: CSARRQGASFEQYF.

This clonotype has more than one count but fewer than ten. The chain combines TRBV5-6 with TRBJ2-7; unclear D gene. The CDR3 contains 15 residues. Germline loops: CDR1 SGHDT, CDR2 YYEEEE. Trimming left V 5 bases short and J 4 bases short, with 19 bases between. The chain's CDR3 is CASSLAGGESYEQYF. The CDR3, as DNA: TGTGCCAGCAGTCTCGCCGGTGGTGAGTCTTACGAGCAGTACTTC. The variable domain in full, completed from reference TRBV5-6 and TRBJ2-7, reads DAGVTQSPTHLIKTRGQQVTLRCSPKSGHDTVSWYQQALGQGPQFIFQYYEEEERQRGNFPDRFSGHQFPNYSSELNVNALLLGDSALYLCASSLAGGESYEQYFGPGTRLTVT.

The rearrangement uses TRBV5-1 and TRBJ2-1; 7 nucleotides match TRBD2. The germline CDR1 and CDR2 sequences are SGHRS and YFSETQ. The CDR3 covers 15 residues. With V trimmed by 3 bases and J by 3 bases, 6 bases remained unmatched. DNA for the CDR3: TGCGCCAGCAGCTCGCAGAGCGGGGTCTACAATGAGCAGTTCTTC. It codes for CASSSQSGVYNEQFF. Full variable domain (outside the CDR3, taken from reference TRBV5-1 and TRBJ2-1): KAGVTQTPRYLIKTRGQQVTLSCSPISGHRSVSWYQQTPGQGLQFLFEYFSETQRNKGNFPGRFSGRQFSNSRSEMNVSTLELGDSALYLCASSSQSGVYNEQFFGPGTRLTVL.

A note on this clonotype: With a much larger clone just one base away, this may be a read error. The CDR3 loop is CASSSTESSNQPQHF. The CDR3 bases are TGTGCCAGCAGTAGTACAGAGAGTAGCAATCAGCCCCAGCATTTT. The chain recombines TRBV6-1 with TRBJ1-5; unclear D gene. The CDR3 contains 15 residues. V lost 5 bases and J lost 0, with 11 bases in between. The germline gives CDR1 MNHNS, CDR2 SASEGT.

This clonotype was counted ten times or more. The chain uses TRBV12-3 or TRBV12-4 and TRBJ2-5; 8 bases fit TRBD2. J lost 2 bases, V lost 5 bases, and 7 bases had no gene match. This CDR3 has 15 amino acids. The CDR3 here is CASSPFSGTQETQYF. The CDR3 DNA follows: TGTGCCAGCAGTCCATTTAGCGGGACACAAGAGACCCAGTACTTC.

A few counts support this clonotype. The rearrangement joins TRBV7-9 to TRBJ2-2; no clear D. The CDR3 has 14 residues. Germline V gene data show CDR1 as SEHNR and CDR2 as FQNEAQ (reference sequence). The germline V and J ends were trimmed by 5 bases and 3 bases, with 10 bases remaining between them. The CDR3 loop is CASSISVDTGELFF. The CDR3 nucleotides read TGTGCCAGCAGCATCTCAGTGGACACCGGGGAGCTGTTTTTT.

In this sample, this clonotype turned up a few times. CDR3 region: CASSPLEVGETQYF. In DNA form, the CDR3 reads TGTGCCAGCTCACCACTCGAGGTGGGAGAGACCCAGTACTTC. This chain connects TRBV18 to TRBJ2-5, with D uncertain. This CDR3 is built from 14 residues. Trimming took 1 base from V and 4 from J, leaving 10 bases between them. Germline CDR1 reads KGHSH; CDR2 reads LQKENI.

The chain recombines TRBV20-1 with TRBJ1-1, with TRBD1 identical over 8 bases. CDR1 is DFQATT and CDR2 is SNEGSKA in the germline V gene (reference sequence). The ends lost 5 bases at V and 1 base at J; junction bases unmatched: 9. CDR3 length: 15 amino acids. CDR3 region: CSAGLLGQGNTEAFF. The DNA for the CDR3 is TGCAGTGCTGGATTACTTGGACAGGGGAACACTGAAGCTTTCTTT.

This clonotype was counted between two and nine times. The CDR3 DNA sequence: TGTGCCAGCACGGCGACGAACAATGAGCAGTTCTTC. The encoded protein is CASTATNNEQFF. This chain joins TRBV28 and TRBJ2-1; no definite D call. The CDR3 runs to 12 residues. The germline gives CDR1 MDHEN, CDR2 SYDVKM. V was shortened by 7 bases and J by 5 bases, with 9 bases between the two germline ends. The variable domain in full, with the rest retrieved from reference TRBV28 and TRBJ2-1, is DVKVTQSSRYLVKRTGEKVFLECVQDMDHENMFWYRQDPGLGLRLIYFSYDVKMKEKGDIPEGYSVSREKKERFSLILESASTNQTSMYLCASTATNNEQFFGPGTRLTVL.

This clonotype was recorded a few times. The rearrangement joins TRBV5-1 to TRBJ2-3; D is unresolved. CDR1 and CDR2 (germline): SGHRS, YFSETQ. V shed 0 bases and J shed 2 bases, with 10 bases lying between them. The CDR3 is 15 amino acids. The CDR3 spells CASSLAPGSTDTQYF. The CDR3 DNA sequence: TGCGCCAGCAGCTTGGCCCCGGGTTCCACAGATACGCAGTATTTT.

This clonotype has ten or more counts. The gene calls are TRBV15 and TRBJ2-5, with no clear D. The germline V and J ends were trimmed by 0 bases and 1 base, with 12 bases remaining between them. Germline CDR1 LNHNV, CDR2 YYDKDF (reference sequence). This CDR3 contains 16 residues. CDR3 sequence reads: CATSRELGTAQETQYF. The CDR3 bases are TGTGCCACCAGCAGAGAACTGGGAACAGCCCAAGAGACCCAGTACTTC.

This chain uses TRBV6-1 with TRBJ2-7; D gene uncertain. This CDR3 spans 16 amino acids. Germline CDR1 reads MNHNS; CDR2 reads SASEGT. V dropped 3 bases and J dropped 2 bases, with 17 bases sitting between them. The CDR3, as DNA: TGTGCCAGCAGTGATTCGGCGATCCGACCTACCTACGAGCAGTACGTC. Its translation is CASSDSAIRPTYEQYV.

This clonotype was counted a few times. The chain recombines TRBV28 with TRBJ1-6, with D perhaps matching TRBD1 (5 bases). Germline V gene lookup returns CDR1 MDHEN and CDR2 SYDVKM. The germline V and J ends were trimmed by 1 base and 7 bases, with 8 bases remaining between them. CDR3 length: 14 residues. CDR3 nucleotides: TGTGCCAGCAGTTTATCGGGGCCGAATTCACCCCTCCACTTT. It translates to CASSLSGPNSPLHF.

This clonotype was picked up a small number of times. The J gene is TRBJ2-7, the V gene TRBV29-1; 9 bases match TRBD1. This CDR3 spans 17 amino acids. CDR1 is SQVTM and CDR2 is ANQGSEA in the germline V gene. V dropped 4 bases and J dropped 3; count of bases not matched to a gene: 16. The CDR3 bases are TGCAGCGTTGGACCCCCGGTTTCCGGGACAGGGATCTACGAGCAGTACGTC. It yields the protein CSVGPPVSGTGIYEQYV.

The sample holds a few counts of this clonotype. The V and J genes are TRBV6-2 or TRBV6-3 and TRBJ2-3, with 10 positions matching TRBD2. The germline gives CDR1 MNHEY, CDR2 SVGEGT. CDR3 length equals 16 residues. The junction had 6 bases not matched to a gene; V was cut back by 5 bases and J by 1 base. DNA of the CDR3: TGTGCCAGCAGTCGGGCCGGGACTAGCGGCACAGATACGCAGTATTTT. Its protein is CASSRAGTSGTDTQYF.

This clonotype has at least ten counts. The chain employs TRBV15 and TRBJ2-5; D is perhaps TRBD1 or TRBD2 (5 bases each). The CDR3 has 15 amino acids. CDR1 is LNHNV and CDR2 is YYDKDF in the germline V gene (reference sequence). V was trimmed by 0 bases and J by 10 bases, leaving 18 bases between them. CDR3 in amino acids: CATSRDLGRLEGQYF. DNA for the CDR3: TGTGCCACCAGCAGAGATTTGGGACGGCTAGAGGGCCAGTACTTC.

This clonotype was observed many times. The V gene is TRBV6-5, the J gene TRBJ1-2; the match to TRBD1 covers 9 bases. Per germline, CDR1 MNHEY and CDR2 SVGAGI. This CDR3 has 15 residues. V dropped 4 bases and J dropped 3; count of bases not matched to a gene: 6. CDR3 sequence (DNA): TGTGCCAGCAGTTCTACAGGGGGCGCGGACTATGGCTACACCTTC. Translated: CASSSTGGADYGYTF.

This clonotype was observed many times. In DNA form, the CDR3 reads TGCGCCAGCAGTGATAGGGAGGCGGGTAGCTACGAGCAGTACTTC. Protein sequence: CASSDREAGSYEQYF. The chain carries TRBV10-2 and TRBJ2-7, with D possibly being TRBD2 (6 bases). CDR3 size: 15 residues. Trimming stripped 3 bases from V and 3 bases from J, with 15 bases between. CDR1 is WSHSY and CDR2 is SAAADI in the germline V gene.

CDR3 DNA: TGTGCCAGCAGTTTACGTGTCTTGGGGGGAGGGGAGACCCAGTACTTC. Residues: CASSLRVLGGGETQYF. This sequence joins TRBV28 and TRBJ2-5; 7 bases agree with TRBD2. The length of the CDR3 is 16 residues. CDR1 is MDHEN, CDR2 SYDVKM, per germline. The ends lost 2 bases at V and 5 bases at J; junction bases unmatched: 11.

The genes are TRBV12-3 or TRBV12-4 and TRBJ1-2; D remains unclear. V lost 5 bases and J lost 4, with 20 bases in between. The length of the CDR3 is 16 residues. The CDR3 nucleotides read TGTGCCAGCAGTCCATACCTACTAGCGGCTGGCTATGGCTACACCTTC. Translated, it gives CASSPYLLAAGYGYTF.